The rows below give T cell receptor beta chains drawn from one sample of a study of T cells in Graves' hyperthyroidism and ophthalmopathy. One entry per CDR3 protein, called by TCRdb with MiXCR from the multiplex PCR reads. The data hold more than 50,000 distinct CDR3 sequences, with roughly 50% observed a single time. The sample was blood. These receptors all stem from a woman aged 55-70 years with Graves' ophthalmopathy. Both conserved end residues are part of each CDR3. A D gene is named only where the DNA matches it firmly. Only part of the rows carry a size: once, few, many, or a class if the clone is expanded.

>-|TRBJ2-7|TRBV6-1|-
CASTLLIGTYEQCF
TGTGCCAGCACCCTACTGATAGGGACCTACGAGCAGTGCTTC
>-|TRBJ2-1|TRBV3-1|many
CASSSNGGHNEQFF
TGTGCCAGCAGCTCAAACGGGGGACACAATGAGCAGTTCTTC
>-|TRBJ1-1|TRBV7-9|many
CASSFFDSSEAFF
TGTGCCAGCAGCTTTTTTGACAGTTCTGAAGCTTTCTTT
>TRBD2|TRBJ2-3|TRBV11-2|many
CASSSTRRTSGPTDTQYF
TGTGCCAGCAGCTCCACTCGCAGGACTAGCGGCCCCACAGATACGCAGTATTTT
>-|TRBJ1-4|TRBV9|medium-sized
CASSVATDEKLFF
TGTGCCAGCAGCGTAGCTACAGACGAAAAACTGTTTTTT
>TRBD2|TRBJ2-5|TRBV12-5|-
CASGTSGSSGTQHF
TGTGCTAGTGGTACTAGCGGGAGTAGTGGGACCCAGCACTTC
>-|TRBJ2-1|TRBV6-4|once
CASSERWEYNEQFF
TGCGCCAGCAGTGAGCGGTGGGAATACAATGAGCAGTTCTTC
>TRBD2|TRBJ2-2|TRBV5-5|many
CASSLTSGRAPGELFF
TGTGCCAGCAGCTTAACTAGCGGGAGGGCCCCCGGGGAGCTGTTTTTT
>TRBD1|TRBJ1-2|TRBV19|once
CASSRDDRGGNGYTF
TGTGCCAGTTCCCGCGACGACAGGGGAGGCAATGGCTACACCTTC
>TRBD1|TRBJ2-7|TRBV7-2|once
CASNPTGSYEQYF
TGTGCCAGCAATCCGACAGGGAGCTACGAGCAGTACTTC
>TRBD2|TRBJ2-7|TRBV6-2/TRBV6-3|many
CASSPRTSGGYEQYF
TGTGCCAGCAGTCCACGGACTAGCGGGGGGTACGAGCAGTACTTC
>-|TRBJ1-3|TRBV18|-
CASSTDSSSGNTIYF
TGTGCCAGCTCAACTGACAGCAGCTCTGGAAACACCATATATTTT
>-|TRBJ1-5|TRBV19|-
CASSSPSHGDPAYSNQPQHF
TGTGCCAGTAGTAGTCCCTCGCACGGGGACCCCGCTTATAGCAATCAGCCCCAGCATTTT
>-|TRBJ2-7|TRBV5-4|-
CASSRMDGFYGQCF
TGCGCCAGCAGTCGAATGGACGGGTTCTACGGGCAGTGCTTC
>TRBD1|TRBJ1-2|TRBV7-3|-
CASSNTMGTEARNGYTF
TGTGCCAGCAGCAATACGATGGGGACAGAAGCAAGGAATGGCTACACCTTC
>-|TRBJ1-6|TRBV20-1|medium-sized
CSASTGSSYNSPLHF
TGCAGTGCTAGCACCGGAAGCTCCTATAATTCACCCCTCCACTTT
>-|TRBJ1-2|TRBV4-3|many
CASSRAGGHYGYTF
TGCGCCAGCAGCCGTGCCGGGGGGCACTATGGCTACACCTTC
>-|TRBJ2-1|TRBV13|many
CASRRGTVYNEQFF
TGTGCCAGCAGACGCGGGACGGTCTACAATGAGCAGTTCTTC
>TRBD1|TRBJ2-5|TRBV5-1|many
CASSLGDRGETQYF
TGCGCCAGCAGCTTGGGGGACAGGGGCGAGACCCAGTACTTC
>TRBD2|TRBJ2-7|TRBV11-1|many
CASSHTSGASSYEQYF
TGTGCCAGCAGCCATACTAGCGGGGCGAGCTCCTACGAGCAGTACTTC
>TRBD1|TRBJ1-3|TRBV7-6|-
CASSPLDRLGNTIYF
TGTGCCAGCAGCCCCCTGGACAGGCTCGGAAACACCATATATTTT
>-|TRBJ2-7|TRBV7-2|many
CASSLGRASYEQYF
TGTGCCAGCAGCTTAGGCAGGGCCTCCTACGAGCAGTACTTC
>-|TRBJ2-1|TRBV7-2|-
CASSLEGGIGEQFF
TGTGCCAGCAGCTTAGAGGGGGGTATCGGGGAGCAGTTCTTC
>TRBD2|TRBJ2-1|TRBV7-3|many
CASSLRGGLAGDNEQFF
TGTGCCAGCAGCTTAAGAGGGGGGCTAGCGGGAGACAATGAGCAGTTCTTC
>-|TRBJ1-1|TRBV6-5|many
CASAKQAETEAFF
TGTGCCAGCGCTAAACAGGCAGAGACTGAAGCTTTCTTT
>-|TRBJ2-5|TRBV7-8|-
CASSVKGRETQYF
TGTGCCAGCAGTGTAAAAGGAAGGGAGACCCAGTACTTC
>-|TRBJ2-2|TRBV28|many
CASSTSTEYTGELFF
TGTGCCAGCAGCACCTCGACGGAGTACACCGGGGAGCTGTTTTTT
>-|TRBJ2-5|TRBV15|-
CATSSETEGQETQYF
TGTGCCACCAGCTCAGAGACCGAGGGGCAAGAGACCCAGTACTTC
>-|TRBJ2-7|TRBV2|-
CASSGQGWQSYEQYF
TGTGCCAGCAGTGGCCAGGGGTGGCAGAGCTACGAGCAGTACTTC
>TRBD1|TRBJ1-6|TRBV11-2|-
CASSPQGAQPLHF
TGTGCCAGCAGCCCACAGGGGGCGCAGCCCCTCCACTTT
>-|TRBJ1-1|TRBV7-6|few
CASSLAGGEDTEAFF
TGTGCCAGCAGCTTAGCTGGGGGCGAGGACACTGAAGCTTTCTTT
>TRBD1|TRBJ1-5|TRBV29-1|-
CSVGQAYSNQPQHF
TGCAGCGTCGGACAGGCGTATAGCAATCAGCCCCAGCATTTT
>TRBD1|TRBJ2-7|TRBV7-9|-
CASSLGRGQAETYEQYF
TGTGCCAGCAGCTTAGGGAGGGGACAGGCGGAAACCTACGAGCAGTACTTC
>TRBD2|TRBJ2-5|TRBV19|many
CASASLTGRGQETQYF
TGTGCCAGCGCCTCCTTAACGGGGAGGGGTCAAGAGACCCAGTACTTC
>TRBD2|TRBJ2-7|TRBV20-1|many
CSARPTSGGPTYEQYF
TGCAGTGCCCGACCGACTAGCGGGGGGCCGACCTACGAGCAGTACTTC
>-|TRBJ2-1|TRBV19|many
CASSIDRGLAYEQFF
TGTGCCAGTAGTATAGATCGCGGCCTAGCTTATGAGCAGTTCTTC
>-|TRBJ2-5|TRBV7-9|-
CASMMLGAQETQYF
TGTGCCAGCATGATGCTTGGGGCCCAAGAGACCCAGTACTTC
>-|TRBJ2-3|TRBV6-2/TRBV6-3|many
CASSSIGTLGADTQYF
TGTGCCAGCAGTTCCATCGGGACACTGGGGGCAGATACGCAGTATTTT
>TRBD2|TRBJ2-6|TRBV20-1|-
CSAPTSGGRTGGANVLTF
TGCAGTGCGCCGACTAGCGGGGGGCGAACTGGCGGGGCCAACGTCCTGACTTTC
>-|TRBJ2-7|TRBV15|-
CATSRDVGDEQYF
TGTGCCACCAGCAGAGATGTGGGAGACGAGCAGTACTTC
>-|TRBJ2-3|TRBV29-1|-
CSVGQTADSLTYTLYF
TGCAGCGTTGGGCAGACGGCGGATTCCCTCACATATACGCTGTATTTT